The 9 T cell receptor beta chains listed next were all sequenced from one sample in a study of kidney transplant recipient with SARS-CoV-2 infection. TCRdb fed the reads into MiXCR, producing one record per CDR3 protein. The repertoire holds under 250,000 distinct CDR3 sequences, with roughly 26% as singletons. The sequenced sample was a blood sample, obtained at baseline and between days 110 and 120 from a kidney transplant recipient. The receptors here all came from a male patient between 25 and 40 years old who had COVID-19 and was a kidney transplant recipient. Some T cells could come from the graft donor.

J is TRBJ2-6 and V is TRBV6-2 or TRBV6-3; no reliable D call. The V end was cut by 6 bases, the J end by 0 bases, with 9 bases between. This CDR3 contains 15 residues. Germline V lookup: CDR1 MNHEY, CDR2 SVGEGT. CDR3 DNA sequence: TGTGCCAGCAGCTATAGTCACTCTGGGGCCAACGTCCTGACTTTC. As protein: CASSYSHSGANVLTF.

To note about this clonotype: A read error is possible here, since a much larger clone lies one base away. The gene calls are TRBV6-1 and TRBJ2-5, with 7 positions matching TRBD1. Judging by the DNA end, TRBJ2-7 fits better; the J call may be wrong. Germline CDR1 MNHNS, CDR2 SASEGT. The CDR3 runs 12 residues. The CDR3: CASTDRASEQYF. The CDR3 region has the DNA TGTGCCAGCACAGACAGGGCCAGCGAGCAGTACTTC.

This clonotype was seen at least ten times. The J gene is TRBJ1-2, the V gene TRBV12-5; weak D call: TRBD1 (6 bases). Between the trimmed V and J ends, which lost 5 bases and 4 bases, there was a span of 23 bases. The CDR3 is made up of 17 amino acids. The V gene's germline CDR1 is LGHNT and CDR2 FRNRAP. The CDR3 nucleotides are TGTGCTAGTGGTAGGACAGATTTGCAGGGAAAGACCTATGGCTACACCTTC. Translated, it gives CASGRTDLQGKTYGYTF. Full variable domain (remainder filled in from reference TRBV12-5 and TRBJ1-2): DARVTQTPRHKVTEMGQEVTMRCQPILGHNTVFWYRQTMMQGLELLAYFRNRAPLDDSGMPKDRFSAEMPDATLATLKIQPSEPRDSAVYFCASGRTDLQGKTYGYTFGSGTRLTVV.

This clonotype has at least ten counts. This rearrangement joins TRBV6-9 to TRBJ1-2; D not resolved. Trimming shortened V by 3 bases and J by 4 bases, and 21 bases separated the two germline ends. CDR3 length: 17 residues. CDR1 MNHGY and CDR2 SVAAGI come from the germline V gene. In nucleotides, the CDR3 is TGTGCCAGCAGTTACGGATCGCCTTACGGAAAGACCTATGGCTACACCTTC. This encodes CASSYGSPYGKTYGYTF.

This clonotype occurred many times. The CDR3: CASSQGGLGEKTQYF. The DNA of the CDR3 is TGTGCCAGCAGCCAAGGTGGACTAGGGGAAAAGACCCAGTACTTC. The V and J genes are TRBV4-2 and TRBJ2-5; 7 positions agree with TRBD2. V lost 1 base, J lost 6 bases, and 8 bases stayed unmatched. Per germline, CDR1 LGHNA and CDR2 YNFKEQ. CDR3 length equals 15 residues.

The chain has TRBV6-1 and TRBJ2-1; D might be TRBD1 or TRBD2, each matching 5 bases. CDR3 length: 11 amino acids. V was cut by 6 bases and J by 14 bases, with 14 bases left in between. Germline CDR1 reads MNHNS; CDR2 reads SASEGT. Written as DNA, the CDR3 is TGTGCCAGCAGGTACGAGACAGCGGAGTTCTTC. This sequence encodes CASRYETAEFF.

The table lists this clonotype with many counts. The chain employs TRBV7-6 and TRBJ2-7; 12 nucleotides agree with TRBD2. The germline CDR1 and CDR2 sequences are SGHVS and FNYEAQ. Trimming cost V 6 bases and J 2 bases; bases outside gene matches: 5. The CDR3 loop spans 15 amino acids. The chain's CDR3 is CASSSTSGGTYEQYF. The DNA for the CDR3 is TGTGCCAGCAGTTCGACTAGCGGGGGAACCTACGAGCAGTACTTC.

This clonotype was counted ten times or more. This chain uses TRBV6-5 with TRBJ2-7, with TRBD2 matching over 9 bases. The CDR3 runs 15 residues. The junction had 9 bases not matched to a gene; V was cut back by 6 bases and J by 3 bases. The germline gives CDR1 MNHEY, CDR2 SVGAGI. The CDR3 loop reads CASREGLATYYEQYF. The CDR3 region has the DNA TGTGCCAGCAGGGAAGGACTAGCGACATACTACGAGCAGTACTTC.

This clonotype was counted many times. The chain recombines TRBV12-3 or TRBV12-4 with TRBJ1-2, with D hard to call. V lost 5 bases, J lost 4 bases, and 23 bases lay in between. This CDR3 spans 17 amino acids. The CDR3: CASSNFYSFRKTYGYTF. The CDR3 DNA follows: TGTGCCAGCAGTAATTTTTACAGCTTCCGAAAGACCTATGGCTACACCTTC.